This T cell receptor (beta chain) was sequenced during a study of early T cells in non-severe SARS-CoV-2 infection. Study-level information: With bulk RNA from unsorted whole blood as input, sequencing yielded unpaired chains. The study, taken as a whole, reports: Missing private and CD4 specificities, VDJdb matching favored anti-spike CD8 responses.

With respect to this clonotype: Its cognate antigen is unknown.

The library protocol tagged individual cDNA molecules with unique molecular identifiers. TCRdb analysed the 5' RACE reads with MiXCR anew, one entry per CDR3 protein. The table shows more than 50,000 distinct CDR3 sequences, with 12% occurring only once. The clonotype comes from an adult who was a healthcare worker with PCR-confirmed SARS-CoV-2 infection or an uninfected control (not recorded which). Sequencing input: whole blood.

CDR3 protein: CASSATPNTEAFF. CDR3 coding DNA: TGTGCCAGCAGCGCTACCCCGAACACTGAAGCTTTCTTT. The chain couples TRBV7-6 to TRBJ1-1, with no clear D. CDR1 and CDR2 (germline): SGHVS, FNYEAQ. Trimming pared 5 bases from V and 1 base from J, leaving 8 bases between. CDR3 length: 13 residues. Drawing the rest from reference TRBV7-6 and TRBJ1-1, the complete variable domain is GAGVSQSPRYKVTKRGQDVALRCDPISGHVSLYWYRQALGQGPEFLTYFNYEAQQDKSGLPNDRFSAERPEGSISTLTIQRTEQRDSAMYRCASSATPNTEAFFGQGTRLTVV.